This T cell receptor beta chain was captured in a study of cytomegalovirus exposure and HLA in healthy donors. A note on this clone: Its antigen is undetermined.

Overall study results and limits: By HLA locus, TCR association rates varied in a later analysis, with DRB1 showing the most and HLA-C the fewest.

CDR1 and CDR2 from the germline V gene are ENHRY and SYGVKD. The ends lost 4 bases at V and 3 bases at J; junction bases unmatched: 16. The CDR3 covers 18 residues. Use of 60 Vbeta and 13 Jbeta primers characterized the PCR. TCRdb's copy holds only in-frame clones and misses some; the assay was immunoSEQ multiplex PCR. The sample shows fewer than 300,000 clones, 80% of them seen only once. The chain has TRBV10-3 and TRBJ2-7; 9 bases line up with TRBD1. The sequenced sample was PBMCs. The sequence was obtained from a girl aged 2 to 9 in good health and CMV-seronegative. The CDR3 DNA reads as TGTGCCATCAGTGGTCCGGGACAGGGACAGAACTTTTTCTACGAGCAGTACTTC. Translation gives CAISGPGQGQNFFYEQYF.